This passage covers 26 T cell receptor beta chains from one sample sequenced in a study of shared clonotypes between healthy human individuals. Measured with immunoSEQ multiplex PCR; TCRdb has only the in-frame clones, and not every one. The sample has 2.3 million or so clones, about 92% seen once. Sequencing was carried out using naive CD4+ T cells from PBMCs. Subset in this sample: CD45RA+ positively selected. These receptors all come from a man between 18 and 35 years old in good health. Some clones in this sample may be carry-over from other donors' samples.

The chain has TRBV5-4 and TRBJ1-1; TRBD1 matches 7 bases. This CDR3 is built from 15 residues. Germline V CDR1 and CDR2: SGHNT, YYREEE (reference sequence). Trimming removed 5 bases from V and 1 base from J; junction bases left unmatched: 8. CDR3 DNA sequence: TGTGCCAGCAGGCTACAGACAGGGACGAACACTGAAGCTTTCTTT. Translated, it gives CASRLQTGTNTEAFF.

The table lists this clone with a count of one. The chain recombines TRBV27 with TRBJ2-2; the D gene is possibly TRBD2 (6 bases). This CDR3 is built from 15 residues. Germline lookup yields CDR1 MNHEY and CDR2 SMNVEV (reference sequence). V dropped 2 bases and J dropped 5 bases, with 12 bases sitting between them. The CDR3: CASSLGPAGTGELFF. DNA of the CDR3: TGTGCCAGCAGTTTAGGACCGGCGGGGACCGGGGAGCTGTTTTTT.

A remark on this clone: This sample also contains other DNA sequences that code for the same CDR3. The chain is built from TRBV18 and TRBJ2-7; 14 bases align to TRBD2. Germline assignment: CDR1 KGHSH and CDR2 LQKENI. V shed 4 bases, J shed 2 bases, and the junction held 1 base outside the gene matches. The CDR3 runs to 15 residues. CDR3: CASSLGLAGAYEQYF. The DNA for the CDR3 is TGTGCCAGCTCACTGGGACTAGCGGGAGCCTACGAGCAGTACTTC. The full variable domain, its missing parts supplied by reference TRBV18 and TRBJ2-7, is NAGVMQNPRHLVRRRGQEARLRCSPMKGHSHVYWYRQLPEEGLKFMVYLQKENIIDESGMPKERFSAEFPKEGPSILRIQQVVRGDSAAYFCASSLGLAGAYEQYFGPGTRLTVT.

This chain uses TRBV28 with TRBJ2-6; D may be TRBD1 (6 bases). Deletions cut 3 bases from V and 0 bases from J, with 12 bases between. CDR1 is MDHEN and CDR2 is SYDVKM in the germline V gene. This CDR3 has 17 amino acids. The DNA of the CDR3 is TGTGCCAGCAGTTTTTACAGGGAGAGCTCTGGGGCCAACGTCCTGACTTTC. It codes for CASSFYRESSGANVLTF.

The genes are TRBV11-1 and TRBJ2-5; D may be TRBD1 (6 bases). The CDR3 is 14 amino acids. V lost 4 bases and J lost 1, with 10 bases in between. Germline lookup yields CDR1 SGHAT and CDR2 FQDESV (reference sequence). DNA of the CDR3: TGTGCCAGCAGCTCGGACAGATTCCAAGAGACCCAGTACTTC. Translation gives CASSSDRFQETQYF.

The chain links TRBV19 to TRBJ2-5, with TRBD1 matching 10 bases. The CDR3 has 15 residues. Losses at the gene ends were 7 bases for V and 5 bases for J; bases not matched to a gene: 10. Germline V gene data show CDR1 as LNHDA and CDR2 as SQIVND (reference sequence). DNA for the CDR3: TGTGCCAGTAAGACAGGGGGCTTTAGAGAGGAGACCCAGTACTTC. Translating gives CASKTGGFREETQYF.

This chain joins TRBV5-1 and TRBJ1-5; TRBD1 might be the D (5 bases). This CDR3 region has 14 residues. Germline V gene data show CDR1 as SGHRS and CDR2 as YFSETQ. Trimming removed 0 bases from V and 9 bases from J, with 13 bases in between. CDR3 region: CASSLGGRDRPQHF. Here the CDR3 DNA reads TGCGCCAGCAGCTTGGGGGGCAGGGATCGGCCCCAGCATTTT. Combining the CDR3 with reference TRBV5-1 and TRBJ1-5 gives the whole variable domain KAGVTQTPRYLIKTRGQQVTLSCSPISGHRSVSWYQQTPGQGLQFLFEYFSETQRNKGNFPGRFSGRQFSNSRSEMNVSTLELGDSALYLCASSLGGRDRPQHFGDGTRLSIL.

The rearrangement uses TRBV5-8 and TRBJ1-3; D is uncertain. Trimming stripped 0 bases from V and 4 bases from J, with 5 bases between. Germline lookup yields CDR1 SGHTS and CDR2 YDEGEE. This CDR3 has 13 amino acids. The CDR3 here is CASSLERGNTIYF. DNA for the CDR3: TGTGCCAGCAGCTTGGAACGGGGAAACACCATATATTTT.

The rearrangement joins TRBV15 to TRBJ2-1; D gene unclear. Germline-derived CDR1 and CDR2 are LNHNV and YYDKDF (reference sequence). The CDR3 contains 17 residues. Trimming stripped 0 bases from V and 0 bases from J, with 12 bases between. The CDR3 bases are TGTGCCACCAGCAGAGACGTAGACCCGAGCTCCTACAATGAGCAGTTCTTC. It codes for CATSRDVDPSSYNEQFF.

The chain is built from TRBV5-1 and TRBJ2-7; 8 bases map to TRBD2. Per the germline V gene, CDR1 is SGHRS and CDR2 is YFSETQ. This CDR3 spans 16 amino acids. The J segment lost 5 bases and the V segment lost 5 bases, leaving 15 bases of the junction unmatched. The CDR3 sequence is CASRQRSSGAAHEQYF. CDR3 DNA: TGCGCCAGCAGACAGCGGAGTAGCGGGGCGGCCCACGAGCAGTACTTC.

The J gene is TRBJ1-2, the V gene TRBV10-3; D gene ambiguous. V was shortened by 2 bases and J by 0 bases, with 13 bases between the two germline ends. Germline assignment: CDR1 ENHRY and CDR2 SYGVKD. The CDR3 runs to 16 residues. As DNA, the CDR3 is TGTGCCATCAGTGAGGGACTTGGCTCCACTAACTATGGCTACACCTTC. Translation gives CAISEGLGSTNYGYTF.

This chain joins TRBV28 and TRBJ2-3; maybe TRBD2 (5 bases). Trimming cost V 11 bases and J 6 bases, with 27 bases left between them. The length of the CDR3 is 16 residues. From germline, CDR1 is MDHEN and CDR2 SYDVKM. The CDR3 sequence is CAARRRTEPPGDTQYF. In DNA form, the CDR3 reads TGTGCCGCACGAAGGAGGACTGAGCCCCCGGGGGATACGCAGTATTTT.

A single count supports this clone. The CDR3 nucleotides are TGTGCCAGCAGCTTGACCCCTAGCGGGAGTAGGTACGAGCAGTACTTC. Amino acid sequence: CASSLTPSGSRYEQYF. The chain is built from TRBV7-8 and TRBJ2-7, with 10 bases aligning to TRBD2. The CDR3 is 16 amino acids. Germline-derived CDR1 and CDR2 are SGHVS and FQNEAQ. The V gene end was trimmed by 3 bases and the J gene end by 4 bases; junction bases not matched to a gene: 9.

V gene TRBV18 combines with J gene TRBJ1-4; D gene ambiguous. Germline CDR1 is KGHSH and CDR2 is LQKENI. This CDR3 has 17 residues. V lost 4 bases to trimming and J lost 7 bases, with 22 bases between them. CDR3 sequence: CASSRLGSPNPAEKLFF. DNA for the CDR3: TGTGCCAGCTCACGTTTGGGATCCCCCAACCCAGCTGAAAAACTGTTTTTT.

This clone came up a few times. The sample holds other DNA sequences that translate to the same CDR3. V and J are TRBV5-1 and TRBJ2-5; D gene unclear. This CDR3 spans 13 amino acids. The V gene lost 0 bases and the J gene lost 2 bases, with 5 bases spanning the gap. Germline-derived CDR1 and CDR2 are SGHRS and YFSETQ. The DNA for the CDR3 is TGCGCCAGCAGCTTGGGAAGTCAAGAGACCCAGTACTTC. This translates into CASSLGSQETQYF.

The chain has TRBV5-4 and TRBJ2-7, with TRBD1 matching 7 bases. The germline gives CDR1 SGHNT, CDR2 YYREEE (reference sequence). The CDR3 length is 14 residues. Trimming at V came to 4 bases and at J to 2 bases, leaving 6 bases not matched to a gene. The CDR3 DNA follows: TGTGCCAGCAGCGGATCCGGGACAGCCTACGAGCAGTACTTC. The encoded protein is CASSGSGTAYEQYF.

The chain links TRBV7-9 to TRBJ2-7, with D unclear. The CDR3 runs to 15 residues. CDR1 and CDR2 (germline): SEHNR, FQNEAQ (reference sequence). Trimming stripped 2 bases from V and 1 base from J, with 12 bases between. The chain's CDR3 is CASSLWISHSYEQYF. The CDR3 DNA follows: TGTGCCAGCAGCTTATGGATCAGCCATTCCTACGAGCAGTACTTC.

The V and J genes are TRBV5-1 and TRBJ2-2; D is uncertain. There are 15 residues in the CDR3. V gave up 6 bases and J gave up 0 bases, with 12 bases separating them. CDR1 and CDR2 from the germline V gene are SGHRS and YFSETQ. CDR3 nucleotide sequence: TGCGCCAGCACCGCGACCCCTTCGAACACCGGGGAGCTGTTTTTT. Translating gives CASTATPSNTGELFF.

The V and J genes are TRBV15 and TRBJ1-2; D perhaps matches TRBD1 (6 bases). This CDR3 has 13 residues. The germline V gene encodes CDR1 LNHNV and CDR2 YYDKDF (reference sequence). The V end was cut by 8 bases, the J end by 0 bases, with 10 bases between. CDR3 in DNA: TGTGCCACCGCCACAGGGACTAACTATGGCTACACCTTC. Translated: CATATGTNYGYTF.

The V call is TRBV28, the J call TRBJ2-5; 9 nucleotides align to TRBD1. V was clipped by 7 bases and J by 4 bases; unmatched bases: 4. Germline values: CDR1 MDHEN, CDR2 SYDVKM. This CDR3 is 13 amino acids long. CDR3 residues: CASNPGQGETQYF. CDR3 sequence (DNA): TGTGCCAGCAATCCGGGACAGGGAGAGACCCAGTACTTC.

The chain uses TRBV7-9 and TRBJ1-4, with D perhaps TRBD1 (5 bases). The CDR3 contains 15 residues. Germline V gene data show CDR1 as SEHNR and CDR2 as FQNEAQ (reference sequence). Trimming pared 2 bases from V and 5 bases from J, leaving 12 bases between. In DNA, the CDR3 is TGTGCCAGCAGCTTAACCAGGGTGAGGAATGAAAAACTGTTTTTT. Translated, it gives CASSLTRVRNEKLFF.

The rearrangement uses TRBV14 and TRBJ1-2, with TRBD1 as a possible D gene (6 bases). V lost 4 bases, J lost 2 bases, and 14 bases lay in between. The CDR3 has 15 amino acids. Germline V lookup: CDR1 SGHDN, CDR2 FVKESK. This CDR3 reads CASSRDTDLNYGYTF. The CDR3 coding sequence is TGTGCCAGCAGCCGGGACACCGACCTCAACTATGGCTACACCTTC.

The chain combines TRBV27 with TRBJ1-1; D possibly corresponds to TRBD1 (6 bases). From germline, CDR1 is MNHEY and CDR2 SMNVEV (reference sequence). The CDR3 covers 15 residues. Trimming stripped 7 bases from V and 1 base from J, with 16 bases between. CDR3 DNA sequence: TGTGCCAGCATCCCACTGGGGGGGCGGAACACTGAAGCTTTCTTT. This encodes CASIPLGGRNTEAFF.

This chain uses TRBV6-6 with TRBJ1-1; D not certain. The germline V gene encodes CDR1 MNHNY and CDR2 SVGAGI (reference sequence). V gave up 2 bases and J gave up 4 bases, with 11 bases separating them. The CDR3 runs 14 residues. CDR3 coding DNA: TGTGCCAGCAGTTACGGGTCGGGGAGCACTGAAGCTTTCTTT. Translating it yields CASSYGSGSTEAFF.

This clone has only a few counts. Other DNA sequences in the sample encode the same CDR3. This chain uses TRBV5-1 with TRBJ2-6, with D hard to call. Trimming took 0 bases from V and 1 from J, leaving 5 bases between them. Germline V CDR1 and CDR2: SGHRS, YFSETQ. The CDR3 sequence is 15 residues long. CDR3 sequence: CASSLEGSGANVLTF. CDR3 bases: TGCGCCAGCAGCTTGGAAGGATCTGGGGCCAACGTCCTGACTTTC.

The chain links TRBV5-3 to TRBJ1-3, with D uncertain. TRBV5-3 carries the ORF label, with uncertain function. The V end lost 9 bases, the J end lost 4 bases, and 8 bases lay between the germline ends. The CDR3 runs to 11 residues. The CDR3 spells CAKAFGNTIYF. CDR3 DNA: TGTGCCAAGGCGTTCGGAAACACCATATATTTT.